These T cell receptor beta chains were read from a single sample in a study of cytomegalovirus exposure and HLA in healthy donors. Profiled with immunoSEQ multiplex PCR; TCRdb holds only in-frame clones, not every one. The repertoire holds roughly 130,000 clones, approximately 80% seen once, with 1% in the top ten. The sequenced sample consisted of PBMCs. The receptors were gathered from a man between 40 and 49 years old in good health and CMV-seronegative. CDR3s leave out the opening cysteine and the closing phenylalanine or tryptophan. The D gene is left open where the match is weak.

V gene	D gene	J gene	CDR3 protein
TRBV30	TRBD1	TRBJ1-6	AWSATRTGSSPLH
TRBV25-1	NA	TRBJ2-2	ASSLGGNTGELF
TRBV19	TRBD2	TRBJ2-1	ASSMGGGSYNEQF
TRBV19	TRBD1	TRBJ1-2	ASKFETGSGYT
TRBV5-6	TRBD2	TRBJ2-3	ASSWDRLANTQY
TRBV6-5	NA	TRBJ2-3	ASSYDTGPSTDTQY
TRBV5-4	NA	TRBJ2-1	ATRGGSYNEQF
TRBV2	NA	TRBJ1-2	ASSVQGGYGYT
TRBV2	NA	TRBJ1-2	ASRGADSNGYT
TRBV5-1	TRBD2	TRBJ2-7	ASSATIAGVSYEQY
TRBV20-1	NA	TRBJ2-5	SARAEETQY
TRBV4-2	TRBD1	TRBJ2-7	ASSPHRDSPYEQY
TRBV20-1	NA	TRBJ2-5	SARSRETQY
TRBV7-9	NA	TRBJ2-2	ASSFSSSQNTGELF
TRBV7-2	TRBD2	TRBJ2-1	ASSARLAGGNNEQF
TRBV2	NA	TRBJ2-1	ASSTAGVSYNEQF
TRBV5-1	TRBD2	TRBJ2-7	ASSGTSGSGNEQY
TRBV7-2	NA	TRBJ1-5	ASSLTGGGQPQH
TRBV6-5	TRBD1	TRBJ2-3	ASTRQGRTDTQY
TRBV30	NA	TRBJ1-2	AWRWKTGYGYT
TRBV19	TRBD1	TRBJ2-1	ASMTSGGNEQF
TRBV6-5	TRBD1	TRBJ2-7	ASSYSTGGYEQY